These 19 T cell receptor beta chains were sequenced from one sample in a study of T cells in Graves' hyperthyroidism and ophthalmopathy. The CDR3 regions of TCR beta were amplified from RNA transcripts. TCR CDR3 underwent first-round RT-PCR with the HTBI primer set. TCRdb reprocessed the multiplex PCR reads via MiXCR and lists one record per CDR3 protein. The top ten hold 28% of the sample, which has over 350,000 distinct CDR3 sequences, 11% to 15% seen once. Sequences were obtained from blood. These receptors all stem from a man aged 45-65 years with Graves' ophthalmopathy.

A few counts support this clonotype. The gene calls are TRBV12-3 or TRBV12-4 and TRBJ1-2; no clear D gene. The CDR3 extends over 16 amino acids. Trimming cost V 4 bases and J 5 bases, with 20 bases left between them. The DNA for the CDR3 is TGTGCCAGCAGTTACCGGGCACGATACAATGAATATGGCTACACCTTC. Its protein is CASSYRARYNEYGYTF.

This clonotype has only a few counts. This chain uses TRBV20-1 with TRBJ2-3; 10 nucleotides match TRBD1. J gave up 5 bases and V 3 bases, and 8 bases lay outside the gene matches. Per germline, CDR1 DFQATT and CDR2 SNEGSKA (reference sequence). The CDR3 sequence is 15 residues long. CDR3 sequence reads: CSASPGQGILDTQYF. As DNA, the CDR3 is TGCAGTGCTAGCCCGGGACAGGGGATTTTAGATACGCAGTATTTT.

The rearrangement joins TRBV9 to TRBJ2-3; 9 bases match TRBD2. Unmatched junction bases numbered 9, after V lost 4 bases and J lost 6 bases. CDR1 is SGDLS and CDR2 is YYNGEE in the germline V gene. CDR3 length: 15 residues. Here the CDR3 DNA reads TGTGCCAGCAGCCAGGGCGGGAGGGCTGGGGATACGCAGTATTTT. Its translation: CASSQGGRAGDTQYF.

This clonotype was detected a few times. The chain carries TRBV7-6 and TRBJ1-6; D gene ambiguous. Trimming removed 1 base at V and 6 bases at J, with 10 bases between. CDR1 and CDR2 from the germline V gene are SGHVS and FNYEAQ. The CDR3 covers 15 residues. CDR3 region: CASSLGGGGNSPLHF. The CDR3 region has the DNA TGTGCCAGCAGCTTAGGTGGTGGAGGTAATTCACCCCTCCACTTT.

This chain links TRBV19 with TRBJ1-1; no clear D. Between the trimmed V and J ends, which lost 3 bases and 0 bases, there was a span of 8 bases. Germline V gene data show CDR1 as LNHDA and CDR2 as SQIVND (reference sequence). This CDR3 has 14 amino acids. CDR3 sequence reads: CASSMREMNTEAFF. CDR3 DNA: TGTGCCAGTAGTATGCGGGAAATGAACACTGAAGCTTTCTTT.

The chain recombines TRBV2 with TRBJ2-6; TRBD1 aligns across 12 bases. The V segment lost 2 bases and the J segment 4 bases; nucleotides outside the gene matches: 12. This CDR3 is 20 amino acids long. CDR1 is SNHLY and CDR2 is FYNNEI in the germline V gene. The CDR3 DNA sequence: TGTGCCAGCAGTGAATATCAGTCGGGACAGGGGGCGCCCGGGGCCAACGTCCTGACTTTC. This encodes CASSEYQSGQGAPGANVLTF.

V gene TRBV20-1 combines with J gene TRBJ2-7; TRBD1 matches 9 bases. V was pared by 6 bases and J by 9 bases, with 30 bases of the junction left unmatched. The CDR3 contains 19 residues. Looked up from germline, CDR1 is DFQATT and CDR2 is SNEGSKA (reference sequence). CDR3 bases: TGCAGTGCGGTCTCTCCGTCTGGACAGGGGCCCAAAGAGGGTACTGTGCAGTACTTC. Amino acid sequence: CSAVSPSGQGPKEGTVQYF.

This clonotype was seen more than once but under ten times. The chain employs TRBV24-1 and TRBJ2-2; 7 bases line up with TRBD1. Germline V gene lookup returns CDR1 KGHDR and CDR2 SFDVKD. The CDR3 sequence is 13 residues long. J gave up 3 bases and V 8 bases, and 2 bases lay outside the gene matches. In DNA, the CDR3 is TGTGCCACCAACAGGGGTGACACCGGGGAGCTGTTTTTT. It is translated as CATNRGDTGELFF.

Worth noting for this clonotype: A much more abundant neighbour one base away suggests this may be a read error. This sequence joins TRBV6-1 and TRBJ1-2; 9 nucleotides align to TRBD1. In germline, CDR1 is MNHNS, CDR2 SASEGT. This CDR3 has 16 residues. CDR3: CASSSYRGRGNYGHTF. For the CDR3, the DNA is TGTGCCAGCAGCTCCTACAGGGGGCGCGGGAACTATGGCCACACCTTC.

This clonotype was found many times. The V call is TRBV20-1, the J call TRBJ1-1; D unclear. CDR1 and CDR2 (germline): DFQATT, SNEGSKA (reference sequence). This CDR3 is 13 amino acids long. V lost 3 bases to trimming and J lost 2 bases, with 10 bases between them. The CDR3 region has the DNA TGCAGTGCTAGGGGTCACCTAAACACTGAAGCTTTCTTT. Protein product: CSARGHLNTEAFF.

This clonotype was found many times. The chain recombines TRBV7-2 with TRBJ2-7; 10 nucleotides line up with TRBD2. The germline V gene encodes CDR1 SGHTA and CDR2 FQGNSA. V was clipped by 1 base and J by 3 bases; unmatched bases: 3. The CDR3 runs to 15 residues. In DNA form, the CDR3 reads TGTGCCAGCAGCTTAGTTAGCGGGGGGAACTACGAGCAGTACTTC. This encodes CASSLVSGGNYEQYF.

The chain combines TRBV3-1 with TRBJ2-4, with 7 positions matching TRBD2. Germline values: CDR1 LGHDT, CDR2 YNNKEL (reference sequence). The CDR3 has 17 amino acids. The V segment lost 0 bases and the J segment 2 bases; nucleotides outside the gene matches: 7. CDR3 coding DNA: TGTGCCAGCAGCCAAGACGGGGGGAGTCTTTCCAAAAACATTCAGTACTTC. Its translation: CASSQDGGSLSKNIQYF.

This chain joins TRBV6-1 and TRBJ1-2, with unresolved D. CDR3 length equals 12 residues. Trimming took off 5 bases at V and 0 bases at J, with 4 bases between the two ends. Germline V gene data show CDR1 as MNHNS and CDR2 as SASEGT. Here the CDR3 reads CASSSPNYGYTF. For the CDR3, the DNA is TGTGCCAGCAGTAGCCCTAACTATGGCTACACCTTC.

This clonotype appeared many times. This chain links TRBV7-2 with TRBJ1-5, with 7 bases aligning to TRBD1. The CDR3 runs 15 residues. Germline CDR1 SGHTA, CDR2 FQGNSA. V was pared by 6 bases and J by 0 bases, with 5 bases of the junction left unmatched. CDR3 sequence reads: CASSRDRNSNQPQHF. For the CDR3, the DNA is TGTGCCAGCAGTCGGGACAGAAATAGCAATCAGCCCCAGCATTTT. Combining the CDR3 with reference TRBV7-2 and TRBJ1-5 gives the whole variable domain GAGVSQSPSNKVTEKGKDVELRCDPISGHTALYWYRQSLGQGLEFLIYFQGNSAPDKSGLPSDRFSAERTGGSVSTLTIQRTQQEDSAVYLCASSRDRNSNQPQHFGDGTRLSIL.

This clonotype occurred many times. The rearrangement uses TRBV5-1 and TRBJ2-1; 14 bases match TRBD2. Trimming cost V 4 bases and J 3 bases; bases outside gene matches: 6. The CDR3 contains 17 residues. Germline lookup yields CDR1 SGHRS and CDR2 YFSETQ. The CDR3 coding sequence is TGCGCCAGCAGCACCGGGACTAGCGGGAGTTTCTACAATGAGCAGTTCTTC. Protein: CASSTGTSGSFYNEQFF.

The sample holds a few counts of this clonotype. The V and J genes are TRBV9 and TRBJ1-1, with D perhaps matching TRBD1 (5 bases). The CDR3 is 16 residues long. The V gene lost 3 bases and the J gene lost 0 bases, with 15 bases spanning the gap. Germline V CDR1 and CDR2: SGDLS, YYNGEE. CDR3 DNA: TGTGCCAGCAGCGCATACTCCGGGACGGTGAACACTGAAGCTTTCTTT. Protein sequence: CASSAYSGTVNTEAFF.

This chain links TRBV25-1 with TRBJ1-4; the D gene is possibly TRBD1 (6 bases). Germline V CDR1 and CDR2: MGHDK, SYGVNS. The CDR3 length is 14 residues. Deletions cut 3 bases from V and 7 bases from J, with 12 bases between. The CDR3 DNA is TGTGCCAGCAGTGATCGGGGGCCGGGTGAAAAACTGTTTTTT. The encoded protein is CASSDRGPGEKLFF.

The sample holds many counts of this clonotype. The rearrangement joins TRBV20-1 to TRBJ2-5; the D gene is possibly TRBD1 (5 bases). This CDR3 comprises 15 residues. Trimming took 1 base from V and 5 from J, leaving 17 bases between them. Germline V gene lookup returns CDR1 DFQATT and CDR2 SNEGSKA (reference sequence). In DNA form, the CDR3 reads TGCAGTGCTAGAGGCACAGGCGGCCGGTCGGAGACCCAGTACTTC. It codes for CSARGTGGRSETQYF.

This clonotype was picked up a small number of times. This chain joins TRBV20-1 and TRBJ2-1, with a weak D call TRBD2 (6 bases). V lost 3 bases to trimming and J lost 6 bases, with 9 bases between them. This CDR3 comprises 12 residues. Germline V gene data show CDR1 as DFQATT and CDR2 as SNEGSKA (reference sequence). The CDR3 loop reads CSASTSSNEQFF. The DNA for the CDR3 is TGCAGTGCTAGTACTAGCAGCAATGAGCAGTTCTTC.